Each of the 32 T cell receptor beta chains below was sequenced from the same sample in a study of blood T cells in healthy people across ages. Together with a sample-barcoded 5' primer, a J-beta primer mix was included in a second PCR lasting about 6 to 12 cycles. TCRdb re-analysed the 5' RACE reads in MiXCR, keeping a single row per CDR3 protein. This sample has some 1.6 million distinct CDR3 sequences; 30% to 40% occur once, and the top ten carry around 11%. The sequencing sample was made of blood. These receptors came from a woman in her 30s in good health.

As regards this clonotype: At one boundary the junction diverges from the germline segment, which might be a read error. This chain uses TRBV10-1 with TRBJ2-7, with D perhaps assigned TRBD1 or TRBD2 (6 bases each). Germline V gene data show CDR1 as WNHNN and CDR2 as SYGVQD (reference sequence). The CDR3 length is 18 residues. The CDR3 coding sequence is TGCGCTAGCAGTGACCTAAGATTGTCGGGGGACATGGCCTACGAGCAGTACTTC. Translating gives CASSDLRLSGDMAYEQYF.

The rearrangement joins TRBV7-9 to TRBJ2-5; D is ambiguous. The germline CDR1 and CDR2 sequences are SEHNR and FQNEAQ (reference sequence). The ends were cut back, 0 bases at V and 4 bases at J, with 6 bases in the middle. CDR3 length: 13 amino acids. In DNA, the CDR3 is TGTGCCAGCAGCTTAGCGGAACGAGAGACCCAGTACTTC. Protein product: CASSLAERETQYF.

CDR3 loop: CASSPAREDQPQHF. DNA of the CDR3: TGTGCCAGCAGTCCCGCCCGAGAAGATCAGCCCCAGCATTTT. The chain links TRBV27 to TRBJ1-5; D gene unclear. Germline assignment: CDR1 MNHEY and CDR2 SMNVEV (reference sequence). This CDR3 has 14 residues. V lost 5 bases and J lost 5, with 13 bases in between.

The chain carries TRBV5-1 and TRBJ2-3; D not resolved. Germline CDR1 reads SGHRS; CDR2 reads YFSETQ. The CDR3 is 15 amino acids. Trimming removed 2 bases at V and 1 base at J, with 11 bases between. The CDR3, as DNA: TGCGCCAGCAGCTTTTCCCGCCTAGGCACAGATACGCAGTATTTT. Its translation is CASSFSRLGTDTQYF.

The V and J genes are TRBV21-1 and TRBJ2-1; the table's D gene call, TRBD2, was not cross checked with the DNA. TRBV21-1 is classified as a pseudogene. This CDR3 has 15 residues. CDR3 protein: CTSTPLAGVVNEQFF. The CDR3, as DNA: TGTACCAGCACGCCCCTAGCGGGAGTTGTCAATGAGCAGTTCTTC.

This clonotype was observed a few times. The rearrangement uses TRBV20-1 and TRBJ2-6, with D unclear. The V end was cut by 3 bases, the J end by 3 bases, with 3 bases between. CDR3 length equals 12 residues. CDR1 DFQATT and CDR2 SNEGSKA come from the germline V gene (reference sequence). The CDR3 sequence: CSASFGANVLTF. The CDR3 DNA reads TGCAGTGCTAGTTTTGGGGCCAACGTCCTGACTTTC.

V and J are TRBV27 and TRBJ2-5, with 14 nucleotides matching TRBD2. Germline V lookup: CDR1 MNHEY, CDR2 SMNVEV (reference sequence). The V segment lost 3 bases and the J segment 5 bases; nucleotides outside the gene matches: 2. There are 15 residues in the CDR3. The CDR3 is CASSFWTSGGETQYF. The CDR3 DNA reads TGTGCCAGCAGTTTCTGGACTAGCGGGGGGGAGACCCAGTACTTC.

J is TRBJ2-7 and V is TRBV5-1, with D perhaps assigned TRBD1 or TRBD2 (5 bases each). The germline gives CDR1 SGHRS, CDR2 YFSETQ. CDR3 length: 14 amino acids. Trimming took 6 bases from V and 6 from J, leaving 19 bases between them. CDR3 region: CASTGAPEGVEQYF. The CDR3 nucleotides are TGCGCCAGCACCGGGGCCCCCGAAGGGGTCGAGCAGTACTTC.

A few counts support this clonotype. The chain recombines TRBV6-5 with TRBJ2-3; D might be TRBD1 (6 bases). The V gene's germline CDR1 is MNHEY and CDR2 SVGAGI. V was clipped by 4 bases and J by 2 bases, with 7 bases between them. The CDR3 contains 13 residues. The CDR3 region has the DNA TGTGCCAGCAGTTGGGACAACACAGATACGCAGTATTTT. It codes for CASSWDNTDTQYF.

This clonotype appeared once. A much larger clone lies a single base off, so this may be a read error. The rearrangement uses TRBV12-3 or TRBV12-4 and TRBJ2-7, with 8 bases lining up with TRBD2. After removal of 5 bases from V and 0 bases from J, the junction contained 9 bases not matched to a gene. There are 16 residues in the CDR3. This chain's CDR3 is CASSPLGREVSYEQYF. Written as DNA, the CDR3 is TGTGCCAGCAGTCCCCTCGGGCGGGAGGTCTCCTACGAGCAGTACTTC.

V and J are TRBV20-1 and TRBJ2-1, with TRBD1 identical over 9 bases. CDR3 length: 12 amino acids. Germline V gene lookup returns CDR1 DFQATT and CDR2 SNEGSKA (reference sequence). The J segment lost 8 bases and the V segment lost 5 bases, leaving 4 bases of the junction unmatched. The DNA for the CDR3 is TGCAGTGCTCCCCGGACAGGGGATGAGCAGTTCTTC. Protein product: CSAPRTGDEQFF.

This clonotype was detected once. The CDR3 protein is CASSPAPGPYEQYF. Here the CDR3 DNA reads TGTGCCAGCAGCCCGGCCCCAGGGCCCTACGAGCAGTACTTC. The chain employs TRBV3-1 and TRBJ2-7, with D perhaps matching TRBD1 (5 bases). The CDR3 is made up of 14 amino acids. V lost 4 bases and J 2 bases, leaving 12 bases between the germline ends. The germline gives CDR1 LGHDT, CDR2 YNNKEL (reference sequence).

This clonotype was seen a few times. The rearrangement links TRBV28 to TRBJ2-7; 11 positions agree with TRBD1. The CDR3 totals 17 residues. Germline loops: CDR1 MDHEN, CDR2 SYDVKM. The junction had 12 bases not matched to a gene; V was cut back by 6 bases and J by 2 bases. CDR3 in DNA: TGTGCCAGCAGCTCCAGAATTCGGGACAGGGGGGCCTACGAGCAGTACTTC. Translating it yields CASSSRIRDRGAYEQYF.

As to this clonotype: One end of the junction fails to match germline, which may point to a read error. The chain has TRBV5-1 and TRBJ2-3; D possibly corresponds to TRBD1 (5 bases). The CDR3 is 15 residues long. Germline CDR1 SGHRS, CDR2 YFSETQ. CDR3 DNA: TGCGCCAGCAGCTTGTCTCGGAGAAGCACAGGTACGCAGTATTTT. This codes for CASSLSRRSTGTQYF.

This sequence joins TRBV6-4 and TRBJ2-1; TRBD2 agrees at 8 bases. This CDR3 spans 15 amino acids. CDR1 and CDR2 from the germline V gene are MRHNA and SNTAGT. V trimming: 3 bases; J trimming: 7 bases; junction bases outside the gene matches: 8. Here the CDR3 reads CASSETGGPGNEQFF. The CDR3 coding sequence is TGTGCCAGCAGTGAAACGGGAGGGCCAGGTAATGAGCAGTTCTTC.

Comment on this clonotype: This may be a read error: a much more frequent sequence differs by one nucleotide. The chain couples TRBV7-2 to TRBJ2-1; D gene ambiguous. The germline V and J ends were trimmed by 1 base and 2 bases, with 15 bases remaining between them. The germline V gene encodes CDR1 SGHTA and CDR2 FQGNSA. The CDR3 sequence is 17 residues long. CDR3 nucleotide sequence: TGTGCCAGCAGCTTAGGGCACACGCGCCTCGCCTACAATGAGCAGTTCTTC. It codes for CASSLGHTRLAYNEQFF.

This clonotype occurred a few times. This chain joins TRBV7-3 and TRBJ2-7; perhaps TRBD1 as D (5 bases). CDR1 and CDR2 from the germline V gene are SGHTA and FQGTGA. This CDR3 region has 12 residues. V was shortened by 10 bases and J by 6 bases, with 16 bases between the two germline ends. CDR3 amino acids: CATASSGPEQYF. The CDR3 DNA reads as TGTGCCACGGCCTCTTCAGGGCCCGAGCAGTACTTC.

The chain uses TRBV5-6 and TRBJ2-1, with D perhaps matching TRBD2 (7 bases). The CDR3 has 15 amino acids. Germline CDR1 and CDR2: SGHDT and YYEEEE. Trimming left V 4 bases short and J 9 bases short, with 20 bases between. The CDR3 region is CASSLERPRGGEQFF. CDR3 nucleotides: TGTGCCAGCAGCCTAGAGAGGCCGAGGGGGGGTGAGCAGTTCTTC.

This sequence joins TRBV5-4 and TRBJ2-6; D unclear. The V end was cut by 9 bases, the J end by 4 bases, with 14 bases between. Per germline, CDR1 SGHNT and CDR2 YYREEE (reference sequence). This CDR3 spans 14 amino acids. The CDR3 sequence: CATIQPVGANVLTF. The CDR3 coding sequence is TGTGCCACCATACAGCCTGTCGGGGCCAACGTCCTGACTTTC.

In its sample, this clonotype was seen many times. The chain links TRBV4-1 to TRBJ1-4; tentatively, D is TRBD1 (5 bases). Germline V gives CDR1 MGHRA, CDR2 YSYEKL. The CDR3 consists of 15 residues. Trimming pared 0 bases from V and 8 bases from J, leaving 13 bases between. In nucleotides, the CDR3 is TGCGCCAGCAGCCAAGATCGGCAGGGAGGCGAAAAACTGTTTTTT. It translates to CASSQDRQGGEKLFF.

V and J are TRBV5-5 and TRBJ2-5; 8 nucleotides agree with TRBD2. CDR3 size: 16 residues. The germline gives CDR1 SGHKS, CDR2 YYEKEE (reference sequence). V was clipped by 4 bases and J by 4 bases; unmatched bases: 12. This chain's CDR3 is CASSLQGTSGSETQYF. As DNA, the CDR3 is TGTGCCAGCAGCCTTCAGGGGACTAGTGGGTCAGAGACCCAGTACTTC.

This chain links TRBV20-1 with TRBJ2-1; D is ambiguous. Germline V gene sequence: CDR1 DFQATT, CDR2 SNEGSKA (reference sequence). V lost 3 bases and J lost 12, with 9 bases in between. This CDR3 is 10 amino acids long. CDR3 DNA: TGCAGTGCTAGTCCCCTTTGGCAGTTCTTC. Translating it yields CSASPLWQFF.

This clonotype turned up a few times. J is TRBJ2-7 and V is TRBV6-5; D might be TRBD1 (6 bases). Germline V gene sequence: CDR1 MNHEY, CDR2 SVGAGI. V was pared by 1 base and J by 2 bases, with 12 bases between. The CDR3 totals 15 residues. The CDR3 region has the DNA TGTGCCAGCAGTTACTTCCGGGACACCCCCTACGAGCAGTACTTC. It codes for CASSYFRDTPYEQYF.

This clonotype was seen a handful of times. The chain uses TRBV12-3 or TRBV12-4 and TRBJ1-4, with D possibly being TRBD1 (6 bases). The CDR3 totals 16 residues. Trimming removed 1 base from V and 0 bases from J, with 9 bases in between. CDR3 coding DNA: TGTGCCAGCAGTTTAGGGTGGACAGCAACTAATGAAAAACTGTTTTTT. The encoded protein is CASSLGWTATNEKLFF.

Worth noting for this clonotype: At one boundary the junction diverges from the germline segment, which might be a read error. The V call is TRBV9, the J call TRBJ2-3, with 9 bases identical to TRBD2. CDR1 and CDR2 from the germline V gene are SGDLS and YYNGEE. The CDR3 is made up of 15 amino acids. CDR3 in DNA: TGTACCAGCAGCGCAACTAGCGGGAGCACAGATACGCAGTATTTT. The encoded protein is CTSSATSGSTDTQYF.

This chain connects TRBV18 to TRBJ2-5; D ambiguous. Germline CDR1 is KGHSH and CDR2 is LQKENI. Trimming removed 9 bases from V and 5 bases from J, with 7 bases in between. The CDR3 loop spans 10 amino acids. CDR3 sequence: CARQRETQYF. The DNA of the CDR3 is TGTGCCAGACAGAGGGAGACCCAGTACTTC.

This clonotype was counted a few times. The J gene is TRBJ1-2, the V gene TRBV6-5; no definite D call. CDR3 length: 18 residues. Per the germline V gene, CDR1 is MNHEY and CDR2 is SVGAGI. With 2 bases removed from V and 0 bases from J, the gap between germline ends came to 19 bases. The CDR3: CASSYRAPTTGANYGYTF. The CDR3 nucleotides read TGTGCCAGCAGTTACAGAGCTCCAACGACGGGAGCTAACTATGGCTACACCTTC.

This rearrangement joins TRBV20-1 to TRBJ2-1; 13 nucleotides agree with TRBD2. The length of the CDR3 is 15 residues. Germline-derived CDR1 and CDR2 are DFQATT and SNEGSKA (reference sequence). V shed 3 bases and J 4 bases; nucleotides not matched to a gene: 3. The CDR3 sequence is CSASELAGGYNEQFF. CDR3 DNA sequence: TGCAGTGCTAGTGAACTAGCGGGGGGGTACAATGAGCAGTTCTTC.

The chain recombines TRBV7-9 with TRBJ2-5; 8 nucleotides match TRBD2. The germline CDR1 and CDR2 sequences are SEHNR and FQNEAQ (reference sequence). V lost 0 bases to trimming and J lost 11 bases; unmatched junction nucleotides: 14. The CDR3 extends over 16 amino acids. CDR3 in amino acids: CASSLAHAGGDNEQYF. DNA for the CDR3: TGTGCCAGCAGCTTAGCGCATGCGGGAGGTGACAATGAGCAGTACTTC.

Of note for this clonotype: A much larger clone sits a single nucleotide away, making a read error possible. This chain connects TRBV29-1 to TRBJ2-1; 10 nucleotides match TRBD2. The CDR3 runs 14 residues. Trimming removed 7 bases from V and 5 bases from J; junction bases left unmatched: 8. Germline V gene data show CDR1 as SQVTM and CDR2 as ANQGSEA. The CDR3 is CSAGRTSGNNEQFF. The DNA of the CDR3 is TGCAGCGCAGGACGGACTAGCGGCAACAATGAGCAGTTCTTC.

The chain uses TRBV4-2 and TRBJ2-1; a weak D match, TRBD2 (7 bases). V lost 3 bases to trimming and J lost 10 bases, with 25 bases between them. Germline lookup yields CDR1 LGHNA and CDR2 YNFKEQ. This CDR3 spans 17 amino acids. DNA of the CDR3: TGTGCCAGCAGCCAGTCAGGGTTTCGGGGGGCCCGCCAGGAGCAGTTCTTC. It translates to CASSQSGFRGARQEQFF.

V usage is TRBV29-1 and J usage is TRBJ2-7, with 10 bases lining up with TRBD1. V dropped 2 bases and J dropped 3; count of bases not matched to a gene: 7. The CDR3 covers 15 residues. Germline CDR1 reads SQVTM; CDR2 reads ANQGSEA. CDR3 coding DNA: TGCAGCGTTGAAAAAGGGACAGGGGAATTCTACGAGCAGTACTTC. Amino acids: CSVEKGTGEFYEQYF.